This TCR beta chain derives from a study of blood T cell repertoires in COVID-19. At the level of the study: The analysed material was cDNA or gDNA that came from T cells, B-cell-depleted T cells, or PBMCs.

Assay: immunoSEQ multiplex PCR; the TCRdb copy retains only in-frame clones and omits some. Among 150,000 to 190,000 clones listed, over 60% were seen once. This clone occurred once. Trimming removed 1 base from V and 8 bases from J, with 14 bases in between. This CDR3 is built from 15 residues. CDR1 and CDR2 from the germline V gene are MNHEY and SVGAGI. Sequenced input: peripheral blood. The origin of this receptor is a woman aged 80 or over with acute or convalescent COVID-19. This sequence joins TRBV6-5 and TRBJ1-4; D is possibly TRBD1 (6 bases). CDR3 region: CASSYFQTGKEKLFF. CDR3 DNA: TGTGCCAGCAGTTACTTTCAAACAGGGAAGGAAAAACTGTTTTTT.